What follows are 25 T cell receptor beta chains derived from one specimen sequenced in a study of regulatory T cells in long-lasting Graves disease. Construction of the TCR beta libraries employed iRepertoire HTBI primers in conjunction with Arm-PCR of CDR3 regions. TCRdb processed the multiplex PCR reads anew with MiXCR; each CDR3 protein has one entry. This table holds around 340,000 distinct CDR3 sequences, 15% to 20% found once. Time point specified: persistent/refractory GD, antithyroid drugs over 5 years with positive TRAb. From RNA extracted from PBMCs, the TCR library was made. Sequencing was performed on peripheral blood mononuclear cells (PBMCs), taken when the disease was refractory, from a patient treated with antithyroid drugs. The source is a female donor with Graves disease.

This clonotype was seen a handful of times. An end of the junction does not agree with germline; a read error may underlie this. CDR3 sequence (DNA): TGTGCCAGCAGCTTAATGATCCCAGCGGGGGGGAGAGAGGCCCAGTACTTC. Protein: CASSLMIPAGGREAQYF. The chain couples TRBV7-9 to TRBJ2-5; 10 bases are a match to TRBD2. The CDR3 contains 17 residues. CDR1 and CDR2 from the germline V gene are SEHNR and FQNEAQ (reference sequence).

The J gene is TRBJ1-5, the V gene TRBV19; D unresolved. Trimming removed 2 bases from V and 5 bases from J, with 13 bases in between. This CDR3 contains 15 residues. CDR1 and CDR2 (germline): LNHDA, SQIVND (reference sequence). The DNA of the CDR3 is TGTGCCAGTAGTATACCGGGGTTTGGCGATCAGCCCCAGCATTTT. Amino acids: CASSIPGFGDQPQHF. Full variable domain (remainder filled in from reference TRBV19 and TRBJ1-5): DGGITQSPKYLFRKEGQNVTLSCEQNLNHDAMYWYRQDPGQGLRLIYYSQIVNDFQKGDIAEGYSVSREKKESFPLTVTSAQKNPTAFYLCASSIPGFGDQPQHFGDGTRLSIL.

At least ten counts were recorded for this clonotype. The rearrangement links TRBV30 to TRBJ1-2; D remains unclear. V was pared by 0 bases and J by 4 bases, with 15 bases between. The CDR3 runs to 15 residues. Germline CDR1 is GTSNPN and CDR2 is SVGIG (reference sequence). The CDR3 sequence: CAWSVTEGYSYGYTF. Written as DNA, the CDR3 is TGTGCCTGGAGTGTAACGGAAGGGTACAGCTATGGCTACACCTTC.

This chain joins TRBV6-2 or TRBV6-3 and TRBJ2-7, with D tentatively TRBD1 or TRBD2 (6 bases each). V lost 0 bases and J lost 4, with 16 bases in between. CDR3 length: 16 residues. CDR1 MNHEY and CDR2 SVGEGT come from the germline V gene. CDR3 sequence (DNA): TGTGCCAGCAGTTACTCTGGGGGGCTGCCGAATTACGAGCAGTACTTC. This gives the protein CASSYSGGLPNYEQYF.

This clonotype has ten or more counts. The chain joins TRBV6-1 to TRBJ1-1; D gene unclear. CDR3 length: 12 residues. V lost 5 bases, J lost 6 bases, and 10 bases lay in between. CDR1 and CDR2 (germline): MNHNS, SASEGT. CDR3 residues: CASSPIDAEAFF. CDR3 nucleotide sequence: TGTGCCAGCAGTCCCATAGACGCTGAAGCTTTCTTT.

This clonotype was counted at least ten times. This chain connects TRBV7-8 to TRBJ2-5; D remains unclear. V was trimmed by 5 bases and J by 5 bases, leaving 18 bases between them. The germline V gene has CDR1 SGHVS and CDR2 FQNEAQ. CDR3 length: 15 residues. The CDR3 DNA follows: TGTGCCAGCAGCCTACGGACCCCGTGGCTGGAGACCCAGTACTTC. It is translated as CASSLRTPWLETQYF.

The sample holds many counts of this clonotype. V is TRBV6-5 and J is TRBJ2-5, with 7 nucleotides matching TRBD1. This CDR3 is 12 amino acids long. Germline CDR1 is MNHEY and CDR2 is SVGAGI. V was pared by 4 bases and J by 5 bases, with 1 base of the junction left unmatched. CDR3 in DNA: TGTGCCAGCAGTTTACAGGGGGAGACCCAGTACTTC. Residues: CASSLQGETQYF.

This clonotype was counted a few times. J is TRBJ2-7 and V is TRBV4-3; D may be TRBD1 (5 bases). The germline V gene encodes CDR1 LGHNA and CDR2 YSLEER. V was clipped by 0 bases and J by 4 bases, with 13 bases between them. The CDR3 length is 15 residues. In nucleotides, the CDR3 is TGCGCCAGCAGCCAAGAGTACCTTACAGGTTACGAGCAGTACTTC. Amino acids: CASSQEYLTGYEQYF.

This clonotype was seen a handful of times. CDR3 sequence reads: CASSGSYMSSYNSPLHF. CDR3 nucleotide sequence: TGTGCCAGCAGCGGCTCCTACATGAGCTCCTATAATTCACCCCTCCACTTT. This rearrangement joins TRBV9 to TRBJ1-6; D is uncertain. Trimming removed 3 bases from V and 0 bases from J, with 13 bases in between. This CDR3 has 17 residues. Germline V gives CDR1 SGDLS, CDR2 YYNGEE.

The V call is TRBV5-1, the J call TRBJ2-3; 8 positions match TRBD1. From germline, CDR1 is SGHRS and CDR2 YFSETQ. This CDR3 region has 16 residues. J lost 0 bases, V lost 5 bases, and 8 bases had no gene match. As DNA, the CDR3 is TGCGCCAGCAGGTTGACAGGGGCCCCTAGCACAGATACGCAGTATTTT. It encodes CASRLTGAPSTDTQYF.

The chain employs TRBV14 and TRBJ1-6; D gene uncertain. The CDR3 has 17 amino acids. Germline V gene lookup returns CDR1 SGHDN and CDR2 FVKESK. V lost 0 bases to trimming and J lost 7 bases, with 16 bases between them. The CDR3 DNA reads as TGTGCCAGCAGCCAAGATATGACGTCGGGCATGAATTCACCCCTCCACTTT. Translation gives CASSQDMTSGMNSPLHF. Based on the CDR3 plus reference TRBV14 and TRBJ1-6, the full variable domain is EAGVTQFPSHSVIEKGQTVTLRCDPISGHDNLYWYRRVMGKEIKFLLHFVKESKQDESGMPNNRFLAERTGGTYSTLKVQPAELEDSGVYFCASSQDMTSGMNSPLHFGNGTRLTVT.

Many counts were recorded for this clonotype. This sequence joins TRBV5-1 and TRBJ1-1, with D possibly TRBD1 on 5 matching bases. V was clipped by 0 bases and J by 6 bases, with 9 bases between them. The CDR3 has 13 residues. The germline V gene has CDR1 SGHRS and CDR2 YFSETQ. In DNA form, the CDR3 reads TGCGCCAGCAGCTTGGGGGGGAGCGCTGAAGCTTTCTTT. Its translation is CASSLGGSAEAFF.

This clonotype occurred many times. The J gene is TRBJ2-7, the V gene TRBV28, with 9 bases fitting TRBD2. Germline CDR1 MDHEN, CDR2 SYDVKM. CDR3 length: 13 amino acids. Losses at the gene ends were 6 bases for V and 3 bases for J; bases not matched to a gene: 3. The CDR3 DNA sequence: TGTGCCAGCAGGACTAGCGGCCTCTACGAGCAGTACTTC. This sequence encodes CASRTSGLYEQYF.

The genes are TRBV3-1 and TRBJ2-1; a weak D match, TRBD1 (6 bases). V was pared by 5 bases and J by 8 bases, with 19 bases between. This CDR3 has 15 residues. Looked up from germline, CDR1 is LGHDT and CDR2 is YNNKEL (reference sequence). This CDR3 reads CASSTHRVGRDEQFF. As DNA, the CDR3 is TGTGCCAGCAGCACCCACAGGGTAGGTCGGGATGAGCAGTTCTTC.

V and J are TRBV7-2 and TRBJ1-5; D unresolved. CDR3 length equals 14 residues. The V and J ends lost 2 bases and 3 bases respectively, with 8 bases between them. CDR1 is SGHTA, CDR2 FQGNSA, per germline. This chain's CDR3 is CASSLNRANQPQHF. CDR3 nucleotides: TGTGCCAGCAGCTTAAATAGGGCCAATCAGCCCCAGCATTTT.

This clonotype showed up just a few times. CDR3 DNA sequence: TGTGCCAGCAGCCAAGGACCGCTAGCGCAAGAGACCCAGTACTTC. Residues: CASSQGPLAQETQYF. The chain couples TRBV3-1 to TRBJ2-5; perhaps TRBD2 as D (6 bases). The CDR3 is 15 residues long. Per germline, CDR1 LGHDT and CDR2 YNNKEL (reference sequence). V dropped 1 base and J dropped 2 bases, with 11 bases sitting between them.

This clonotype was seen repeatedly, ten times or more. The J gene is TRBJ1-5, the V gene TRBV28; perhaps TRBD1 as D (5 bases). Germline-derived CDR1 and CDR2 are MDHEN and SYDVKM. Trimming removed 8 bases from V and 0 bases from J, with 11 bases in between. The CDR3 runs to 14 residues. The CDR3 spells CASADSYSNQPQHF. The CDR3 DNA reads TGTGCCAGCGCTGACAGTTATAGCAATCAGCCCCAGCATTTT.

V and J are TRBV29-1 and TRBJ2-7; the D is unclear. The length of the CDR3 is 11 residues. Germline V gives CDR1 SQVTM, CDR2 ANQGSEA. V shed 7 bases and J shed 3 bases, with 10 bases lying between them. The CDR3 DNA reads as TGCAGCGCTTCCTTCAACTACGAGCAGTACTTC. Protein sequence: CSASFNYEQYF.

This clonotype was counted between two and nine times. The junction differs from germline at one of its ends, possibly a read error. The chain is built from TRBV27 and TRBJ1-1; D might be TRBD1 (5 bases). Germline V gene sequence: CDR1 MNHEY, CDR2 SMNVEV (reference sequence). CDR3 size: 15 residues. The CDR3 region has the DNA TGTGCCAGCAGTCCCAGACAGTCACAGAACATTGAAGCTTTCTTT. It encodes CASSPRQSQNIEAFF.

This clonotype has a count of ten or more. The chain uses TRBV7-8 and TRBJ2-5; D may be TRBD2 (6 bases). Germline values: CDR1 SGHVS, CDR2 FQNEAQ. Trimming pared 2 bases from V and 1 base from J, leaving 11 bases between. This CDR3 is built from 15 residues. The CDR3 DNA reads as TGTGCCAGCAGCTTATATCCAGCGGGCCAAGAGACCCAGTACTTC. This codes for CASSLYPAGQETQYF.

Many counts were recorded for this clonotype. The CDR3 bases are TGTGCCAGCAGCGTAACAGGGCAAAATTCACCCCTCCACTTT. Protein sequence: CASSVTGQNSPLHF. The chain is built from TRBV9 and TRBJ1-6; a weak D match, TRBD1 (6 bases). Trimming cost V 1 base and J 7 bases, with 9 bases left between them. This CDR3 region has 14 residues. Germline V gene data show CDR1 as SGDLS and CDR2 as YYNGEE.

This clonotype was counted many times. V usage is TRBV28 and J usage is TRBJ2-7, with D possibly TRBD1 on 6 matching bases. The V gene lost 5 bases and the J gene lost 3 bases, with 14 bases spanning the gap. The CDR3 consists of 14 residues. Germline V lookup: CDR1 MDHEN, CDR2 SYDVKM. Here the CDR3 DNA reads TGTGCCAGCAGTCAATATCTAGGGGGCTACGAGCAGTACTTC. Protein sequence: CASSQYLGGYEQYF.

Ten or more counts support this clonotype. This chain joins TRBV5-1 and TRBJ2-7, with 7 positions matching TRBD1. This CDR3 spans 13 amino acids. The V gene end was trimmed by 9 bases and the J gene end by 1 base; junction bases not matched to a gene: 7. Germline CDR1 reads SGHRS; CDR2 reads YFSETQ. The CDR3 DNA is TGCGCCACTCGACAGGGCGGGTCCTACGAGCAGTACTTC. Translated: CATRQGGSYEQYF.

This clonotype showed up many times. The rearrangement uses TRBV30 and TRBJ1-5, with D unclear. The CDR3 loop spans 14 amino acids. Germline CDR1 is GTSNPN and CDR2 is SVGIG (reference sequence). Trimming shortened V by 0 bases and J by 6 bases, and 12 bases separated the two germline ends. This CDR3 is CAWSVSSGSQPQHF. The CDR3 DNA reads TGTGCCTGGAGTGTCTCGTCCGGGAGTCAGCCCCAGCATTTT.

This clonotype was seen repeatedly, ten times or more. The V call is TRBV24-1, the J call TRBJ1-2; no reliable D call. The germline V and J ends were trimmed by 3 bases and 2 bases, with 6 bases remaining between them. CDR1 is KGHDR, CDR2 SFDVKD, per germline. There are 13 residues in the CDR3. Here the CDR3 DNA reads TGTGCCACCAGTGATAGACGGAACTATGGCTACACCTTC. This gives the protein CATSDRRNYGYTF.